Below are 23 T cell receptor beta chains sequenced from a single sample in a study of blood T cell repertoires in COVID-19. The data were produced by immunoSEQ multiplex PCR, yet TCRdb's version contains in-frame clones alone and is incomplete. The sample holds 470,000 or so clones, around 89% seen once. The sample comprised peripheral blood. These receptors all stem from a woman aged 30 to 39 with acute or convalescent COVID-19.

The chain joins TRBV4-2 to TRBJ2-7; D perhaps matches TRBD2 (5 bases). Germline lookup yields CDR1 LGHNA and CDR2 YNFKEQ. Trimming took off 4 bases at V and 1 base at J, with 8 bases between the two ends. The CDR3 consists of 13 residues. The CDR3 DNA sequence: TGTGCCAGCAGCCGAACGGGGTCCTACGAGCAGTACTTC. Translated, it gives CASSRTGSYEQYF.

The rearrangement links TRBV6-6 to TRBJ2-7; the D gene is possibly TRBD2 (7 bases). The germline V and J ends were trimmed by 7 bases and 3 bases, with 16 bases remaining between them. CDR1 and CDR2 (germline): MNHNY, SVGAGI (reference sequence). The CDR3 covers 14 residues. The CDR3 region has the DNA TGTGCCAGCACTGAAAGGGGGGGGGACTACGAGCAGTACTTC. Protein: CASTERGGDYEQYF.

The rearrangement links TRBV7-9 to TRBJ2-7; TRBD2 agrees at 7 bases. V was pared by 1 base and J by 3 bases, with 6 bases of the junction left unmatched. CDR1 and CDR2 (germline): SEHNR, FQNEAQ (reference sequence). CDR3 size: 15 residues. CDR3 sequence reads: CASSLGRGGDYEQYF. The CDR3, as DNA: TGTGCCAGCAGCTTAGGACGGGGAGGGGACTACGAGCAGTACTTC.

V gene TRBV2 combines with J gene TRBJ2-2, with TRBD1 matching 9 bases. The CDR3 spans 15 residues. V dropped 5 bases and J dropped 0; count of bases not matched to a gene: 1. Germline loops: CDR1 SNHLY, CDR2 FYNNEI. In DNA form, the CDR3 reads TGTGCCAGCAGTCGGGACAGGGCGAACACCGGGGAGCTGTTTTTT. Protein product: CASSRDRANTGELFF.

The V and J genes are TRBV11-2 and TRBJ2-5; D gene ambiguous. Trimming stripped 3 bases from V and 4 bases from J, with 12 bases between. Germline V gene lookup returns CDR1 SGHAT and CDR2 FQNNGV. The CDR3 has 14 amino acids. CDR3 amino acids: CASSFSAGTETQYF. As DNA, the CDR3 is TGTGCCAGCAGCTTTTCTGCAGGAACAGAGACCCAGTACTTC. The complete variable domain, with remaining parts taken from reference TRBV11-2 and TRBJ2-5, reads EAGVAQSPRYKIIEKRQSVAFWCNPISGHATLYWYQQILGQGPKLLIQFQNNGVVDDSQLPKDRFSAERLKGVDSTLKIQPAKLEDSAVYLCASSFSAGTETQYFGPGTRLLVL.

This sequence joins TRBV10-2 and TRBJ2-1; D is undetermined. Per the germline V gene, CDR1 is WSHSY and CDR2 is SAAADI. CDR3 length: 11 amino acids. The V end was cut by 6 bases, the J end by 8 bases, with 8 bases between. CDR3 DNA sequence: TGCGCCAGCAGCCACAATCATGAGCAGTTCTTC. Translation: CASSHNHEQFF.

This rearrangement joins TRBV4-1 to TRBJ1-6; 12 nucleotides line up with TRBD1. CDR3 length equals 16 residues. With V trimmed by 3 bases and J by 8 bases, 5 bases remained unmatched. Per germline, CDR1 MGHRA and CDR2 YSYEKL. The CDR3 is CASSQGTGGDHSPLHF. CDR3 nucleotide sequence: TGCGCCAGCAGCCAGGGGACAGGGGGCGATCATTCACCCCTCCACTTT.

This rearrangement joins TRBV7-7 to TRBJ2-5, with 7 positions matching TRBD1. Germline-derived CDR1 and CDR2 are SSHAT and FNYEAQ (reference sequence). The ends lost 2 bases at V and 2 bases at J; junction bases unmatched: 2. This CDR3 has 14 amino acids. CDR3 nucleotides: TGTGCCAGCAGCTTAAACAGGGGACAAGAGACCCAGTACTTC. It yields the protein CASSLNRGQETQYF.

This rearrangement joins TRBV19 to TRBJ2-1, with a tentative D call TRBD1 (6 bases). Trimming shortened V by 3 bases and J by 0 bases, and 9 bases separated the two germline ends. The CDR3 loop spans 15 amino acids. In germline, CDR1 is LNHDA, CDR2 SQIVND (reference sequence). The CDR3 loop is CASSMQGTSYNEQFF. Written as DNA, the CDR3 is TGTGCCAGTAGTATGCAGGGGACCTCCTACAATGAGCAGTTCTTC.

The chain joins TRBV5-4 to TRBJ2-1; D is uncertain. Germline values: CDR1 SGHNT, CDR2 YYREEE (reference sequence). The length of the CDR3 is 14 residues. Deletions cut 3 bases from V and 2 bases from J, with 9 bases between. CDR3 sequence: CASSSSRPYNEQFF. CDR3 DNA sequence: TGTGCCAGCAGCTCTAGTAGGCCCTACAATGAGCAGTTCTTC.

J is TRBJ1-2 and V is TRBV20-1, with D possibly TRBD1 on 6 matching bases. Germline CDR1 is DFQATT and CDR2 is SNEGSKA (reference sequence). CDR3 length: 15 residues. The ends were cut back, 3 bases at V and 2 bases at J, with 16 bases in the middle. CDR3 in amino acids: CSASSGGRSNYGYTF. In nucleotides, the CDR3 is TGCAGTGCTAGTTCGGGGGGGCGAAGCAACTATGGCTACACCTTC.

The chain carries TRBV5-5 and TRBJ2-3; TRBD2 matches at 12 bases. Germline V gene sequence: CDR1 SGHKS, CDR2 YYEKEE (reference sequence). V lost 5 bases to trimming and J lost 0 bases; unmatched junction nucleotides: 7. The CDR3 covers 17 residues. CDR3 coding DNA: TGTGCCAGCAGGGTGACTAGCGGGGGTGATAGCACAGATACGCAGTATTTT. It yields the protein CASRVTSGGDSTDTQYF.

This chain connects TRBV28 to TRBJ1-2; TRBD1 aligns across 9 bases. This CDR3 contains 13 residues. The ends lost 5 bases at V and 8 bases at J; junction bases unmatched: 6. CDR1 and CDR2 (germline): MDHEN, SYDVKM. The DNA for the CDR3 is TGTGCCAGCAGTCCCGGGACAGGGAGAGGCTACACCTTC. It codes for CASSPGTGRGYTF.

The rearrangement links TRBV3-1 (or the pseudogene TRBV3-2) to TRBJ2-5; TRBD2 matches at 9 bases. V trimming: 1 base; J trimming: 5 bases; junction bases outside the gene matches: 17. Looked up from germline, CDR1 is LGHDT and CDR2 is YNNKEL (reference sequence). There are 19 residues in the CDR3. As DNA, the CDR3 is TGTGCCAGCAGCCAAGGAGGTTCCGGACGGGGGACTAGCTGGGAGACCCAGTACTTC. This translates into CASSQGGSGRGTSWETQYF.

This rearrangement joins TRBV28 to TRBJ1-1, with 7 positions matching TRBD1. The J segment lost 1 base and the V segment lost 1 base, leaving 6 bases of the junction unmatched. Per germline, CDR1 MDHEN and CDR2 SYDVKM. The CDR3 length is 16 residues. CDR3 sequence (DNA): TGTGCCAGCAGTTTATCCAAGGACAGGAGGAACACTGAAGCTTTCTTT. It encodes CASSLSKDRRNTEAFF.

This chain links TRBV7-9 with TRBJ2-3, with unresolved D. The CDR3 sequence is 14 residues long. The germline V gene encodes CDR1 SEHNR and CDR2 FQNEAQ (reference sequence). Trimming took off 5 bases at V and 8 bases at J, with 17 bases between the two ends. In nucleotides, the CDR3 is TGTGCCAGCAGCCAAGTTTCGAAGCCCCCTACGCAGTATTTT. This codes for CASSQVSKPPTQYF.

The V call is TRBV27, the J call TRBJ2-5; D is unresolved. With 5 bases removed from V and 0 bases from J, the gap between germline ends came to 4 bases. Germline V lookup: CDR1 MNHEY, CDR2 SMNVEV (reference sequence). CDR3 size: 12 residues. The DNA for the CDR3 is TGTGCCAGCAGTCCAGACCAAGAGACCCAGTACTTC. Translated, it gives CASSPDQETQYF.

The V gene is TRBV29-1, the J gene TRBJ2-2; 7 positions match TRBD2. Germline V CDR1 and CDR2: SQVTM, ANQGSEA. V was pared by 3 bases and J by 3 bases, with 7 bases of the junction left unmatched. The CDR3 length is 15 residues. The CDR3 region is CSVEVPAGYTGELFF. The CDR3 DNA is TGCAGCGTTGAGGTCCCAGCGGGGTACACCGGGGAGCTGTTTTTT.

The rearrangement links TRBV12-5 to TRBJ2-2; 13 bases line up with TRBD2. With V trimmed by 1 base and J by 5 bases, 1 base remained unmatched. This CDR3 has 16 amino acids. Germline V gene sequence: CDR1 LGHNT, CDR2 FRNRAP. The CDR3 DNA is TGTGCTAGTGGTTTGGGACTAGCGGGGGGTACCGGGGAGCTGTTTTTT. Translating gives CASGLGLAGGTGELFF.

The CDR3: CASSYSKGAGETQYF. CDR3 nucleotide sequence: TGTGCCAGCAGTTACTCAAAAGGGGCTGGAGAGACCCAGTACTTC. J is TRBJ2-5 and V is TRBV6-5; tentatively, D is TRBD1 (5 bases). The CDR3 has 15 residues. Germline V lookup: CDR1 MNHEY, CDR2 SVGAGI. Trimming pared 0 bases from V and 4 bases from J, leaving 12 bases between.

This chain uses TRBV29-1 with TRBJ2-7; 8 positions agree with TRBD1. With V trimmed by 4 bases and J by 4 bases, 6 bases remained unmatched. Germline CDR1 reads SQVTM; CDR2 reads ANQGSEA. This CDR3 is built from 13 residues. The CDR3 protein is CSVATGESYEQYF. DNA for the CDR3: TGCAGCGTTGCGACAGGGGAGAGTTACGAGCAGTACTTC.

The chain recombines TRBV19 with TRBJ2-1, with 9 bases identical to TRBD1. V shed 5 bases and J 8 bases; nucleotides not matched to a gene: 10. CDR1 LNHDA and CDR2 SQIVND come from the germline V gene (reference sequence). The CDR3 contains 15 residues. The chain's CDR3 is CASSPRQGGSYEQFF. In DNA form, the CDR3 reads TGTGCCAGTAGTCCTAGACAGGGGGGGTCTTATGAGCAGTTCTTC.

CDR3 coding DNA: TGCGCCAGCAGCCCCCGTAACAGGACTGGAAACACCATATATTTT. Its protein product is CASSPRNRTGNTIYF. The chain employs TRBV4-1 and TRBJ1-3, with D perhaps matching TRBD1 (5 bases). The V end was cut by 4 bases, the J end by 2 bases, with 12 bases between. The CDR3 totals 15 residues. Germline V lookup: CDR1 MGHRA, CDR2 YSYEKL.